This T cell receptor beta chain was captured by sequencing in a study of T cell changes during pregnancy in multiple sclerosis. Using immunoSEQ multiplex PCR, the repertoire was profiled, and TCRdb retains in-frame clones only, with some absent. The sample holds about 18,000 clones, around 89% seen once. V was clipped by 4 bases and J by 0 bases, with 22 bases between them. This CDR3 is 19 amino acids long. CDR1 is LNHDA, CDR2 SQIVND, per germline (reference sequence). This chain uses TRBV19 with TRBJ2-4, with D perhaps matching TRBD1 (5 bases). The source of this sequence is a female donor in good health, enrolled as a control in a pregnancy study. This material consisted of CD4+ T cells from peripheral blood mononuclear cells, taken in the first trimester of pregnancy. The CDR3 spells CASSKSWGGIDLAKNIQYF. CDR3 coding DNA: TGTGCCAGTAGTAAATCATGGGGCGGTATAGACCTAGCCAAAAACATTCAGTACTTC.